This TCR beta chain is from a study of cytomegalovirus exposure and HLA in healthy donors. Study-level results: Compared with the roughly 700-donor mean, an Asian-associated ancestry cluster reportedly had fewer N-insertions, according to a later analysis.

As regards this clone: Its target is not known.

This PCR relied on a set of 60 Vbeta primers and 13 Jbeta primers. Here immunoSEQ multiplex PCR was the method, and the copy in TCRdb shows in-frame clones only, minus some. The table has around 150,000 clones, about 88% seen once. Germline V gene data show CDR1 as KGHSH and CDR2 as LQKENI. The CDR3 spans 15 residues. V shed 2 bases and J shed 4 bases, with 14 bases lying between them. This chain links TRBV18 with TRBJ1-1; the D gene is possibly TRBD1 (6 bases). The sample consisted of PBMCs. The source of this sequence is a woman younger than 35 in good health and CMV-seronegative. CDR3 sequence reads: CASSPYNRAPTEAFF. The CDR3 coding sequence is TGTGCCAGCTCACCATACAACAGGGCTCCCACTGAAGCTTTCTTT.